Detailed here is one T cell receptor (beta chain). Its antigen is currently unknown. With CCR7-negative CD45RA+ TemRA cells, CD45RO+ cells were combined in CD8 memory. This CDR3 comprises 15 residues. From germline, CDR1 is SGHDN and CDR2 FVKESK. V lost 3 bases and J lost 2, with 11 bases in between. This specimen comes from a study of shared clonotypes between healthy human individuals. Findings and caveats of the study: Rarefaction exposed incomplete sorted-subset sequencing despite large depth.

Repertoires were generated with immunoSEQ multiplex PCR, while TCRdb's copy carries only in-frame clones and drops some. The sample lists fewer than 130,000 clones, roughly 66% occurring once. The receptor comes from a woman aged 30 to 39 in good health. Sequenced input: memory CD8+ T cells sorted from blood. The subset here: CD45RO+ cells pooled with CCR7-negative TemRA cells. This chain links TRBV14 with TRBJ2-1, with D possibly called TRBD1 or TRBD2 (5 bases each). In DNA form, the CDR3 reads TGTGCCAGCAGCCAGGTGGGGGAGCCCTACAATGAGCAGTTCTTC. It specifies CASSQVGEPYNEQFF.